This T cell receptor (beta chain) was sequenced in a study of Ad26.COV2.S vaccination and SARS-CoV-2 variants. A word on this clone: Antigen specificity is unknown.

Profiled with immunoSEQ multiplex PCR; TCRdb holds only in-frame clones, not every one. In the table there are more than 150,000 clones, about 83% of which are singletons. Study results and caveats: Researchers cautioned that TCR breadth and depth analyses may have underestimated total T cell responses. CD8+ and CD4+ T cells specific for spike reportedly responded with substantial breadth after vaccination. Recipients given vaccine exceeded placebo recipients in spike-specific TCR breadth. With respect to non-spike TCR breadth, vaccine and placebo recipients were similar.

The sequencing here drew on peripheral blood, taken after recovery from COVID-19. The sequence derives from a human donor who had recovered from COVID-19.

CDR3 region: CASSPRSYLPYEQYF. CDR3 DNA sequence: TGTGCCAGCAGCCCTCGGAGTTACCTACCCTACGAGCAGTACTTC. The genes are TRBV7-2 and TRBJ2-7; D unresolved. This CDR3 comprises 15 residues. The V gene's germline CDR1 is SGHTA and CDR2 FQGNSA. With 5 bases removed from V and 2 bases from J, the gap between germline ends came to 16 bases.